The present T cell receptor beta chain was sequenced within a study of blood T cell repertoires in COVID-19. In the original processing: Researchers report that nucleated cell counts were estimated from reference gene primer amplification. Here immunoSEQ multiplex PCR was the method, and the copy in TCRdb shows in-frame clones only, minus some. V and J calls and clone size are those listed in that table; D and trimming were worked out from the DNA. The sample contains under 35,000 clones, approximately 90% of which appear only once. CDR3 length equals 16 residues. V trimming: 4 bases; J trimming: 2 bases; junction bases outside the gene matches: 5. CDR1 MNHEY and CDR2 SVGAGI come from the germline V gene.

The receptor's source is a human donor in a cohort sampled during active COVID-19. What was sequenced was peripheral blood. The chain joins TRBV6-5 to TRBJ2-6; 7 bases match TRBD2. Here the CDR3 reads CASSSGTKPGANVLTF. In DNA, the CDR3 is TGTGCCAGCAGTTCCGGGACTAAGCCTGGGGCCAACGTCCTGACTTTC.